The source of this T cell receptor (beta chain) is a study of post-analysis software for immune sequencing data. Study-wide results and limits: Significantly lower normalized Chao1 diversity was seen in multiple sclerosis patients than in controls. TRBV5-6, TRBV5-1 and TRBV20-1 belonged to a set of five TRBV segments that were more frequent in patients than controls. Analysis by F measure revealed that same-batch samples clustered strongly together.

Prepared TCR beta cDNA libraries contained unique molecular identifiers. MiXCR was run by TCRdb on the PCR reads, yielding one entry per CDR3 protein. The sample records some 240,000 distinct CDR3 sequences, 35% to 45% being singletons. As regards this clonotype: Antigen specificity is unknown.

Germline assignment: CDR1 DFQATT and CDR2 SNEGSKA (reference sequence). J was trimmed by 2 bases and V by 5 bases; bases with no gene match: 3. The CDR3 runs to 13 residues. Sequencing was performed on blood. The sequence came from a girl aged 5-17 years with multiple sclerosis. The chain uses TRBV20-1 and TRBJ2-5; 9 positions match TRBD1. CDR3 coding DNA: TGCAGTGCTCACGACAGGGGGCAAGAGACCCAGTACTTC. It is translated as CSAHDRGQETQYF.